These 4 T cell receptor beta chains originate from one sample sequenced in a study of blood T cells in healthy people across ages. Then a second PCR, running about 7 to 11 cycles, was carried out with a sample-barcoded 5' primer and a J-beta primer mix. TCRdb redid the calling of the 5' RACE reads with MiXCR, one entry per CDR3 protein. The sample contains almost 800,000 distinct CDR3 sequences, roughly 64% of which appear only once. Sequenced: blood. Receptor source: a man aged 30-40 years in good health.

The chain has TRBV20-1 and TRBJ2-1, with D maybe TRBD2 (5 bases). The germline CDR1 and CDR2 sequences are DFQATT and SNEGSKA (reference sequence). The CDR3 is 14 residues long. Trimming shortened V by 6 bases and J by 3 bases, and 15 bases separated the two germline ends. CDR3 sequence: CSAPLQRNYNEQFF. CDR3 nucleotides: TGCAGTGCCCCCCTTCAGCGGAACTACAATGAGCAGTTCTTC.

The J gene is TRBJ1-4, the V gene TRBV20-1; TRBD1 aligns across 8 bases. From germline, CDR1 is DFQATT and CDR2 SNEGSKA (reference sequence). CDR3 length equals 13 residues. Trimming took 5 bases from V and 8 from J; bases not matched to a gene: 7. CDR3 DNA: TGCAGTGCTCTAAGACAGGGGAACGAAAAACTGTTTTTT. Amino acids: CSALRQGNEKLFF.

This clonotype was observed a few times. CDR3 in amino acids: CASYNREENIQYF. The CDR3 nucleotides read TGTGCCAGCTACAACAGGGAAGAAAACATTCAGTACTTC. The rearrangement uses TRBV3-1 and TRBJ2-4, with a tentative D call TRBD1 (6 bases). V gave up 8 bases and J gave up 5 bases, with 13 bases separating them. This CDR3 comprises 13 residues. The germline V gene encodes CDR1 LGHDT and CDR2 YNNKEL (reference sequence).

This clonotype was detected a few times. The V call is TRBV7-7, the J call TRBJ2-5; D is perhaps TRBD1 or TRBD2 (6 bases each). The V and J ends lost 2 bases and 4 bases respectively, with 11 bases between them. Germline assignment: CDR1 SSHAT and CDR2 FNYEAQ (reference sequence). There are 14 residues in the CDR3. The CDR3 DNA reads TGTGCCAGCAGCTTACGGGGGCGTGGAGAGACCCAGTACTTC. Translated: CASSLRGRGETQYF.